The 4 T cell receptor beta chains below all came from one sample that was sequenced in a study of blood T cell repertoires in COVID-19. The repertoire was sequenced with immunoSEQ multiplex PCR; TCRdb's copy has only in-frame clones and lacks some. The data hold around 120,000 clones, with more than 75% observed a single time. The sample taken for sequencing was peripheral blood. All receptors derive from a human donor in a cohort sampled during active COVID-19.

The chain employs TRBV25-1 and TRBJ1-1; D possibly corresponds to TRBD1 (5 bases). Trimming removed 6 bases at V and 7 bases at J, with 9 bases between. The length of the CDR3 is 11 residues. Germline V gene lookup returns CDR1 MGHDK and CDR2 SYGVNS. DNA of the CDR3: TGTGCCAGCAGCCCGGGACTTGAAGCTTTCTTT. It encodes CASSPGLEAFF.

This rearrangement joins TRBV12-3 or TRBV12-4 to TRBJ2-1; D gene uncertain. V was clipped by 6 bases and J by 5 bases, with 11 bases between them. This CDR3 is built from 13 residues. The CDR3 loop is CASSKQLHNEQFF. The CDR3 region has the DNA TGTGCCAGCAGCAAACAGCTACACAATGAGCAGTTCTTC.

This clone was detected once. The chain recombines TRBV2 with TRBJ1-3; D ambiguous. Germline V CDR1 and CDR2: SNHLY, FYNNEI. The CDR3 extends over 13 amino acids. Trimming took 6 bases from V and 0 from J, leaving 6 bases between them. The CDR3 nucleotides read TGTGCCAGCAGGACAAACTCTGGAAACACCATATATTTT. Translated, it gives CASRTNSGNTIYF.

The genes are TRBV7-2 and TRBJ2-3, with TRBD2 identical over 12 bases. Germline V gene lookup returns CDR1 SGHTA and CDR2 FQGNSA. This CDR3 has 16 amino acids. The junction had 5 bases not matched to a gene; V was cut back by 5 bases and J by 2 bases. CDR3 in amino acids: CASSTRTSGATDTQYF. The CDR3 DNA follows: TGTGCCAGCAGCACCCGGACTAGCGGGGCCACAGATACGCAGTATTTT.